The present T cell receptor (beta chain) was sequenced within a study of cytomegalovirus exposure and HLA in healthy donors. Study outcomes and limitations: Compared with the roughly 700-donor mean, an Asian-associated ancestry cluster reportedly had fewer N-insertions, according to a later analysis. Later work showed greater clonal expansion in HLA-associated TCR beta chains than in equally common others.

Vbeta (60) and Jbeta (13) primers were used in the PCR. Assay: immunoSEQ multiplex PCR; the TCRdb copy retains only in-frame clones and omits some. The sample records about 120,000 clones, around 77% being singletons. Points on this clone: What it recognizes is unknown.

Trimming took 2 bases from V and 8 from J; bases not matched to a gene: 6. CDR3 length: 15 residues. Germline CDR1 and CDR2: SEHNR and FQNEAQ (reference sequence). This chain uses TRBV7-9 with TRBJ1-6; 7 bases line up with TRBD1. The sequence was collected from a man between 18 and 29 years old in good health and CMV-seropositive. Specimen: PBMCs. This chain's CDR3 is CASSLSGQGDSPLHF. In nucleotides, the CDR3 is TGTGCCAGCAGCTTAAGTGGCCAGGGGGATTCACCCCTCCACTTT. Full variable domain (missing parts from reference TRBV7-9 and TRBJ1-6): DTGVSQNPRHKITKRGQNVTFRCDPISEHNRLYWYRQTLGQGPEFLTYFQNEAQLEKSRLLSDRFSAERPKGSFSTLEIQRTEQGDSAMYLCASSLSGQGDSPLHFGNGTRLTVT.